The 13 T cell receptor beta chains below all came from one sample that was sequenced in a study of identical twins. TCRdb processed the 5' RACE reads anew with MiXCR; each CDR3 protein has one entry. The table has approximately 1.8 million distinct CDR3 sequences, less than 40% seen once; the top ten hold approximately 0.25%. The sample was cord blood. The receptors were gathered from a newborn girl in good health.

The rearrangement joins TRBV4-2 to TRBJ1-5; TRBD1 is a possible D gene (5 bases). The CDR3 has 14 amino acids. V was cut by 3 bases and J by 7 bases, with 13 bases left in between. Germline CDR1 and CDR2: LGHNA and YNFKEQ. In nucleotides, the CDR3 is TGTGCCAGCAGCCACAACGAAGGGGACCAGCCCCAGCATTTT. It specifies CASSHNEGDQPQHF.

This clonotype was picked up a small number of times. The rearrangement uses TRBV11-2 and TRBJ2-3, with TRBD2 as a possible D gene (5 bases). The V gene lost 4 bases and the J gene lost 2 bases, with 10 bases spanning the gap. CDR3 length equals 14 residues. In germline, CDR1 is SGHAT, CDR2 FQNNGV. The CDR3 DNA reads as TGTGCCAGCAGCTGGACTTTTTCCACAGATACGCAGTATTTT. Protein sequence: CASSWTFSTDTQYF.

This clonotype was counted between two and nine times. The chain joins TRBV6-5 to TRBJ1-2, with D uncertain. This CDR3 region has 15 residues. CDR1 and CDR2 from the germline V gene are MNHEY and SVGAGI. V was clipped by 6 bases and J by 1 base, with 15 bases between them. The CDR3 DNA reads as TGTGCCAGCAGCTCCGGACGGAGTCTTAACTATGGCTACACCTTC. Translation: CASSSGRSLNYGYTF.

This clonotype appeared a few times. This chain uses TRBV9 with TRBJ2-3; maybe TRBD2 (5 bases). Germline V gene lookup returns CDR1 SGDLS and CDR2 YYNGEE. CDR3 length: 15 amino acids. Trimming removed 0 bases from V and 0 bases from J, with 8 bases in between. The CDR3 here is CASSVAERSTDTQYF. In nucleotides, the CDR3 is TGTGCCAGCAGCGTAGCTGAGCGGAGCACAGATACGCAGTATTTT.

This clonotype was found many times. The rearrangement uses TRBV20-1 and TRBJ2-7; 9 positions agree with TRBD2. This CDR3 is built from 14 residues. J was trimmed by 0 bases and V by 5 bases; bases with no gene match: 5. CDR1 is DFQATT and CDR2 is SNEGSKA in the germline V gene (reference sequence). The CDR3 DNA reads TGCAGTGCTCTTAGCGGGAGCTTCTCCTACGAGCAGTACTTC. It is translated as CSALSGSFSYEQYF.

This CDR3 is CASSLALGQGGYEQYF. For the CDR3, the DNA is TGCGCCAGCAGCTTGGCACTGGGACAGGGGGGGTACGAGCAGTACTTC. The chain joins TRBV5-1 to TRBJ2-5; the match to TRBD1 covers 11 bases. The DNA end is more similar to TRBJ2-7, so the J call may be wrong. The CDR3 is made up of 16 amino acids. Looked up from germline, CDR1 is SGHRS and CDR2 is YFSETQ.

The chain recombines TRBV12-3 or TRBV12-4 with TRBJ1-5; no clear D gene. The V gene lost 7 bases and the J gene lost 6 bases, with 16 bases spanning the gap. This CDR3 comprises 14 residues. The CDR3 DNA is TGTGCCAGCACCCCGGTGTGGGGTGGTCAGCCCCAGCATTTT. This encodes CASTPVWGGQPQHF.

This clonotype was detected once. The CDR3 nucleotides are TGCAGTGCTAGCGCCCCCCCGCGGGAAGTGTGGTCCTACAATGAGCAGTTCTTC. It is translated as CSASAPPREVWSYNEQFF. The rearrangement joins TRBV20-1 to TRBJ2-1, with D perhaps TRBD2 (6 bases). The CDR3 has 18 amino acids. The germline V gene has CDR1 DFQATT and CDR2 SNEGSKA (reference sequence). The ends were cut back, 3 bases at V and 1 base at J, with 22 bases in the middle.

The chain links TRBV12-3 or TRBV12-4 to TRBJ2-7, with D tentatively TRBD1 or TRBD2 (5 bases each). V was shortened by 6 bases and J by 6 bases, with 15 bases between the two germline ends. There are 13 residues in the CDR3. The CDR3, as DNA: TGTGCCAGCAGCACCGGGGCTGGGGGCGAGCAGTACTTC. Amino acid sequence: CASSTGAGGEQYF.

This clonotype was detected only a few times. The rearrangement joins TRBV4-1 to TRBJ2-7, with 8 bases aligning to TRBD1. J gave up 5 bases and V 0 bases, and 15 bases lay outside the gene matches. The CDR3 is 18 residues long. Germline V gene data show CDR1 as MGHRA and CDR2 as YSYEKL. The CDR3 coding sequence is TGCGCCAGCAGCCAAGAACCAGGACAGGGTCTTTTTTCCCACGAGCAGTACTTC. The encoded protein is CASSQEPGQGLFSHEQYF.

The chain couples TRBV20-1 to TRBJ2-1; 8 bases line up with TRBD2. J lost 6 bases, V lost 2 bases, and 15 bases had no gene match. Germline values: CDR1 DFQATT, CDR2 SNEGSKA (reference sequence). CDR3 length equals 17 residues. The CDR3 region has the DNA TGCAGTGCTAGACCGGTGATAGCGGGATCCTTTTCCAATGAGCAGTTCTTC. Its translation is CSARPVIAGSFSNEQFF.

Notes on this clonotype: Relative to the germline gene, one junction end is altered; a read error may explain this. The CDR3 DNA reads TGTGCCAGCAGCCAAGACCAAGGGTCCTACAATGAGCAGCTCTTC. Its translation is CASSQDQGSYNEQLF. The chain links TRBV4-2 to TRBJ2-1, with D unresolved. The germline V gene encodes CDR1 LGHNA and CDR2 YNFKEQ. The CDR3 consists of 15 residues.

The V call is TRBV7-2, the J call TRBJ2-7; D unclear. The CDR3 consists of 16 residues. Germline V gene lookup returns CDR1 SGHTA and CDR2 FQGNSA. V shed 0 bases and J shed 7 bases, with 19 bases lying between them. CDR3 in amino acids: CASSLALLYSYNEQYF. The CDR3 nucleotides read TGTGCCAGCAGCTTAGCCCTACTCTACTCCTACAATGAGCAGTACTTC.